This T cell receptor (beta chain) comes out of a study of CD8 T cells in Susac syndrome. Random hexamers primed reverse transcription of about 0.45 to 1 ug RNA. In TCRdb, the immunoSEQ multiplex PCR reads were re-called with MiXCR into one record per CDR3 protein. The sample holds 150,000 to 200,000 distinct CDR3 sequences, approximately 95% seen once. Germline V CDR1 and CDR2: LNHDA, SQIVND (reference sequence). CDR3 length: 15 residues. Trimming removed 5 bases at V and 4 bases at J, with 15 bases between. Sequencing was carried out using CD4+ T cells from PBMCs. This TCR derives from a human donor with multiple sclerosis. This chain links TRBV19 with TRBJ1-5; D uncertain. The CDR3 DNA reads as TGTGCCAGTAGTTGGGATATGGTAGGAAATCAGCCCCAGCATTTT. This encodes CASSWDMVGNQPQHF.